A selection of T cell receptor beta chains follows, all from one sample in a study of blood T cell repertoires in COVID-19. Sequencing used immunoSEQ multiplex PCR; TCRdb keeps in-frame clones, though not all of them. The data contain about 48,000 clones, about 83% of them singletons. Specimen: peripheral blood. The receptors here all came from a woman aged 60 to 75 with acute or convalescent COVID-19. Both conserved end residues are part of each CDR3. The order of the fields is J gene, D gene, clone size, V gene, CDR3 DNA, CDR3 protein. D genes are given only for firm matches. Clone size is not always given. Where it is, it says once, few, many or a class for expanded clones.

j_call: TRBJ1-1
d_call: TRBD1
clone_size: once
v_call: TRBV4-2
cdr3_nt: TGTGCCAGCAGCCAAGATCTGGGCAGGGGGAAGGGCAACACTGAAGCTTTCTTT
cdr3_aa: CASSQDLGRGKGNTEAFF

j_call: TRBJ2-2
d_call: NA
clone_size: NA
v_call: TRBV5-1
cdr3_nt: TGCGCCAGCAGCCCCCCAGGTAGATCGGACACCGGGGAGCTGTTTTTT
cdr3_aa: CASSPPGRSDTGELFF

j_call: TRBJ1-5
d_call: TRBD1
clone_size: NA
v_call: TRBV5-1
cdr3_nt: TGCGCCAGCAGCTTGACAGGGGACGTAACCAATCAGCCCCAGCATTTT
cdr3_aa: CASSLTGDVTNQPQHF

j_call: TRBJ2-1
d_call: NA
clone_size: NA
v_call: TRBV11-3
cdr3_nt: TGTGCCAGCAGCCCGGCAGGGAATGTCTTTTTTGAGCAGTTCTTC
cdr3_aa: CASSPAGNVFFEQFF

j_call: TRBJ1-1
d_call: NA
clone_size: NA
v_call: TRBV19
cdr3_nt: TGTGCCAGTAGTTCGACAGGAAACGAGAACACTGAAGCTTTCTTT
cdr3_aa: CASSSTGNENTEAFF

j_call: TRBJ2-7
d_call: NA
clone_size: NA
v_call: TRBV6-5
cdr3_nt: TGTGCCAGCAGGGCCCTAGACGAGCAGTACTTC
cdr3_aa: CASRALDEQYF

j_call: TRBJ1-3
d_call: NA
clone_size: NA
v_call: TRBV5-4
cdr3_nt: TGTGCCAGCAGCAAACAGGGTATTACTGGAAACACCATATATTTT
cdr3_aa: CASSKQGITGNTIYF

j_call: TRBJ1-2
d_call: NA
clone_size: once
v_call: TRBV4-1
cdr3_nt: TGCGCCAGCAGCCCCCTGGGTCGGGTAGCTAACTATGGCTACACCTTC
cdr3_aa: CASSPLGRVANYGYTF

j_call: TRBJ2-2
d_call: NA
clone_size: NA
v_call: TRBV5-6
cdr3_nt: TGTGCCAGCAGGGGAGCCGGGGAGCTGTTTTTT
cdr3_aa: CASRGAGELFF

j_call: TRBJ1-1
d_call: TRBD1
clone_size: NA
v_call: TRBV5-1
cdr3_nt: TGCGCCAGCAGCTCGGGACAGATGACGAACACTGAAGCTTTCTTT
cdr3_aa: CASSSGQMTNTEAFF

j_call: TRBJ2-2
d_call: NA
clone_size: once
v_call: TRBV11-2
cdr3_nt: TGTGCCACGTACGGGACACACACCGGGGAGCTGTTTTTT
cdr3_aa: CATYGTHTGELFF

j_call: TRBJ2-2
d_call: NA
clone_size: NA
v_call: TRBV7-2
cdr3_nt: TGTGCCAGCAGCCCGGGACTCTCAGGCGGGGAGCTGTTTTTT
cdr3_aa: CASSPGLSGGELFF

j_call: TRBJ2-3
d_call: TRBD2
clone_size: few
v_call: TRBV3-1/TRBV3-2
cdr3_nt: TGTGCCAGCAGCCAGAGCGGGGCGGGGACAGATACGCAGTATTTT
cdr3_aa: CASSQSGAGTDTQYF

j_call: TRBJ2-1
d_call: NA
clone_size: few
v_call: TRBV29-1
cdr3_nt: TGCAGCGTTGATTACGCGGGTCTATACAATGAGCAGTTCTTC
cdr3_aa: CSVDYAGLYNEQFF

j_call: TRBJ2-1
d_call: TRBD2
clone_size: NA
v_call: TRBV7-3
cdr3_nt: TGTGCCAGCAGCTGGGGTACTAGCGGGAATGAGCAGTTCTTC
cdr3_aa: CASSWGTSGNEQFF

j_call: TRBJ1-1
d_call: NA
clone_size: once
v_call: TRBV28
cdr3_nt: TGTGCCAGCAGTTTATACGGGGTCGTAAACACTGAAGCTTTCTTT
cdr3_aa: CASSLYGVVNTEAFF

j_call: TRBJ1-2
d_call: NA
clone_size: NA
v_call: TRBV18
cdr3_nt: TGTGCCAGCTCAACCCAGGGAAACTATGGCTACACCTTC
cdr3_aa: CASSTQGNYGYTF

j_call: TRBJ2-3
d_call: NA
clone_size: NA
v_call: TRBV13
cdr3_nt: TGTGCCAGCAGCGCAGGGAGCACAGATACGCAGTATTTT
cdr3_aa: CASSAGSTDTQYF

j_call: TRBJ1-1
d_call: NA
clone_size: NA
v_call: TRBV27
cdr3_nt: TGTGCCAGCAGTTTGACCCCGGGGAGTCTCTTGTGGGCTTTCTTT
cdr3_aa: CASSLTPGSLLWAFF

j_call: TRBJ2-5
d_call: NA
clone_size: NA
v_call: TRBV19
cdr3_nt: TGTGCCAGTTCCCAGGGGCGGTCGGAGACCCAGTACTTC
cdr3_aa: CASSQGRSETQYF

j_call: TRBJ2-7
d_call: TRBD1
clone_size: few
v_call: TRBV27
cdr3_nt: TGTGCCAGCAGGCCGGGACAGGCCCCCTACGAGCAGTACTTC
cdr3_aa: CASRPGQAPYEQYF

j_call: TRBJ2-1
d_call: TRBD2
clone_size: NA
v_call: TRBV29-1
cdr3_nt: TGCAGCGTGGGACTAGGCCACCCGTCTGAGCAGTTCTTC
cdr3_aa: CSVGLGHPSEQFF

j_call: TRBJ1-1
d_call: NA
clone_size: NA
v_call: TRBV19
cdr3_nt: TGTGCCAGTAGTGCGGACCGGGGAGGGACTGAAGCTTTCTTT
cdr3_aa: CASSADRGGTEAFF

j_call: TRBJ2-1
d_call: TRBD2
clone_size: once
v_call: TRBV19
cdr3_nt: TGTGCCAGTAGCTTTAGCGGGACATCGACCAATGAGCAGTTCTTC
cdr3_aa: CASSFSGTSTNEQFF

j_call: TRBJ2-5
d_call: TRBD2
clone_size: NA
v_call: TRBV2
cdr3_nt: TGTGCCAGCAGTCTAGCGGGGGGGGACCAAGAGACCCAGTACTTC
cdr3_aa: CASSLAGGDQETQYF

j_call: TRBJ2-3
d_call: NA
clone_size: once
v_call: TRBV7-9
cdr3_nt: TGTGCCAGCGGACTGGATTTTACAGATACGCAGTATTTT
cdr3_aa: CASGLDFTDTQYF

j_call: TRBJ2-2
d_call: NA
clone_size: NA
v_call: TRBV7-2
cdr3_nt: TGTGCCAGCAGCTTAACAGTTTCTAGGGGCGGGGAGCTGTTTTTT
cdr3_aa: CASSLTVSRGGELFF

j_call: TRBJ1-5
d_call: NA
clone_size: NA
v_call: TRBV12-3/TRBV12-4
cdr3_nt: TGTGCCAGCAGTTCGGACAGAGATCAGCCCCAGCATTTT
cdr3_aa: CASSSDRDQPQHF

j_call: TRBJ2-7
d_call: NA
clone_size: NA
v_call: TRBV6-5
cdr3_nt: TGTGCCAGCAGTTACTCAGGGGTCCCGCGGTACGAGCAGTACTTC
cdr3_aa: CASSYSGVPRYEQYF

j_call: TRBJ2-7
d_call: NA
clone_size: NA
v_call: TRBV3-1/TRBV3-2
cdr3_nt: TGTGCCAGCAGCCAAGAGTTGGTGAAAACAGGTTCCTCCTACGAGCAGTACTTC
cdr3_aa: CASSQELVKTGSSYEQYF

j_call: TRBJ2-1
d_call: TRBD2
clone_size: NA
v_call: TRBV9
cdr3_nt: TGTGCCAGCAGCGTAGACGGGAGGCCGAGCTCCTACAATGAGCAGTTCTTC
cdr3_aa: CASSVDGRPSSYNEQFF

j_call: TRBJ2-3
d_call: TRBD1
clone_size: few
v_call: TRBV11-1
cdr3_nt: TGTGCCAGCAGCTCGCGGACAGGGGGGGATACGCAGTATTTT
cdr3_aa: CASSSRTGGDTQYF

j_call: TRBJ2-7
d_call: NA
clone_size: NA
v_call: TRBV9
cdr3_nt: TGTGCCAGCAGCAAAACTACCAGCTACGAGCAGTACTTC
cdr3_aa: CASSKTTSYEQYF

j_call: TRBJ2-7
d_call: NA
clone_size: NA
v_call: TRBV29-1
cdr3_nt: TGCAGCGTTGGTGGGGCCTCCTACGAGCAGTACTTC
cdr3_aa: CSVGGASYEQYF

j_call: TRBJ1-1
d_call: NA
clone_size: NA
v_call: TRBV13
cdr3_nt: TGTGCCAGCAGCTTATTTCTCGGAGCTGAAGCTTTCTTT
cdr3_aa: CASSLFLGAEAFF

j_call: TRBJ2-5
d_call: TRBD2
clone_size: few
v_call: TRBV27
cdr3_nt: TGTGCCAGCAGGCCACTCACGGGGGGACTAGCGGGGAAAGAGACCCAGTACTTC
cdr3_aa: CASRPLTGGLAGKETQYF

j_call: TRBJ2-7
d_call: TRBD2
clone_size: NA
v_call: TRBV19
cdr3_nt: TGTGCCAGTAGTCGGACTAGCGCGGGGAGTTGGTACGAGCAGTACTTC
cdr3_aa: CASSRTSAGSWYEQYF

j_call: TRBJ2-2
d_call: TRBD2
clone_size: NA
v_call: TRBV7-9
cdr3_nt: TGTGCCAGCAGCCCATTCGGACTAGCGGGAAACGCGAACACCGGGGAGCTGTTTTTT
cdr3_aa: CASSPFGLAGNANTGELFF

j_call: TRBJ2-3
d_call: NA
clone_size: NA
v_call: TRBV15
cdr3_nt: TGTGCCACCAGCACCGGAGTGGAGCCGGATACGCAGTATTTT
cdr3_aa: CATSTGVEPDTQYF

j_call: TRBJ2-1
d_call: TRBD2
clone_size: NA
v_call: TRBV11-1
cdr3_nt: TGTGCCAGCAGCCAAGCGGGAGTTAGCGACAATGAGCAGTTCTTC
cdr3_aa: CASSQAGVSDNEQFF

j_call: TRBJ1-2
d_call: TRBD1
clone_size: NA
v_call: TRBV6-6
cdr3_nt: TGTGCCAGCATCCCTACCGGGACAGGGGTTTTTGGCTACACCTTC
cdr3_aa: CASIPTGTGVFGYTF

j_call: TRBJ2-5
d_call: NA
clone_size: NA
v_call: TRBV4-1
cdr3_nt: TGCGCCAGCAGCCAAGGACAGTCCCAAGAGACCCAGTACTTC
cdr3_aa: CASSQGQSQETQYF